This is a list of T cell receptor beta chains from one sample in a study of cytomegalovirus exposure and HLA in healthy donors. The data were produced by immunoSEQ multiplex PCR, yet TCRdb's version contains in-frame clones alone and is incomplete. The data contain 90,000 to 100,000 clones, around 66% of them singletons. Sequencing used PBMCs. These receptors were obtained from a man aged 25 to 45 in good health and CMV-seronegative. CDR3s include the opening cysteine and the closing phenylalanine or tryptophan. A D gene is named only where the DNA matches it firmly. Size is stated for part of the rows, as once, few or many counts, or as a class when the clone is expanded.

V	D	J	size	DNA	CDR3
TRBV13	TRBD1	TRBJ1-3	few	TGTGCCAGCAGCGTGAATTACAGGGGGCACGGAAACACCATATATTTT	CASSVNYRGHGNTIYF
TRBV19	NA	TRBJ2-7	NA	TGTGCCAGTAGTATTCGTTGGGCGGGGCACCTCTACGAGCAGTACTTC	CASSIRWAGHLYEQYF
TRBV19	NA	TRBJ2-2	NA	TGTGCCAGTAGTATAGGTCGGGAGACCGGGGAGCTGTTTTTT	CASSIGRETGELFF
TRBV6-1	NA	TRBJ2-7	few	TGTGCCAGCAGTGAAGGTCCAGTCACCTACGAGCAGTACTTC	CASSEGPVTYEQYF
TRBV11-1	NA	TRBJ1-2	NA	TGTGCCAGCAGCTTAGGGGCAGCTCCCTATGGCTACACCTTC	CASSLGAAPYGYTF
TRBV5-1	NA	TRBJ1-1	NA	TGCGCCAGCAGCATTACAGGGAACACTGAAGCTTTCTTT	CASSITGNTEAFF
TRBV11-2	TRBD2	TRBJ2-1	NA	TGTGCCAGCAGCTTAGGGGGGGTAGCGGGGGGGTCCGGGCAGTTCTTC	CASSLGGVAGGSGQFF
TRBV15	NA	TRBJ1-2	NA	TGTGCCACCAGCAGAGATCCGTCCCCCTATGGCTACACCTTC	CATSRDPSPYGYTF
TRBV5-1	NA	TRBJ2-7	NA	TGCGCCAGCAGTTTTACTAGCTCCTACGAGCAGTACTTC	CASSFTSSYEQYF
TRBV5-4	NA	TRBJ2-5	once	TGTGCCAGCAGCTTGGGCGGTAGGGAGACCCAGTACTTC	CASSLGGRETQYF
TRBV27	NA	TRBJ1-1	NA	TGTGCCAGCAGTTCCTGGGGCGACACTGAAGCTTTCTTT	CASSSWGDTEAFF
TRBV9	TRBD2	TRBJ2-2	NA	TGTGCCAGCAGCGTAGAGGGTTTGCGGGGGGGCCTCGGCACCGGGGAGCTGTTTTTT	CASSVEGLRGGLGTGELFF
TRBV7-9	NA	TRBJ1-4	NA	TGTTCCAGCAGCTTTTTTCGGTATCGGGAGGGGAATGAAAAACTGTTTTTT	CSSSFFRYREGNEKLFF
TRBV27	NA	TRBJ2-3	NA	TGTGCCAGCAGATTAGCGGTTAGCACAGATACGCAGTATTTT	CASRLAVSTDTQYF
TRBV9	NA	TRBJ2-3	NA	TGTGCCAGCAGCGTAGATGATCCGGGAACAGATACGCAGTATTTT	CASSVDDPGTDTQYF
TRBV9	TRBD2	TRBJ2-1	NA	TGTGCCAGCAGCATCGCAGCGGGAAGGTTTGTAAGTGAGCAGTTCTTC	CASSIAAGRFVSEQFF
TRBV5-1	NA	TRBJ2-4	NA	TGCGCCAGCAGCCGAATGTTTACTGGAGACGCCAAAAACATTCAGTACTTC	CASSRMFTGDAKNIQYF
TRBV9	NA	TRBJ1-1	NA	TGTGCCAGCAGCGTAGCTAGGGGGGGGGTAAAGGCTGCTGAAGCTTTCTTT	CASSVARGGVKAAEAFF
TRBV7-3	TRBD2	TRBJ2-1	NA	TGTGCCAGCAGCTTACGGGCAACGTCTGGCGGGAGGAGGTACAATGAGCAGTTCTTC	CASSLRATSGGRRYNEQFF
TRBV7-9	NA	TRBJ2-7	NA	TGTTCCAGCACCTCCCCTGAGGTCAAGTACTACGAGCAGTACTTC	CSSTSPEVKYYEQYF
TRBV6-4	TRBD1	TRBJ2-5	NA	TGTGCCAGCAGTAGGGACAGACAAGAGACCCAGTACTTC	CASSRDRQETQYF
TRBV19	NA	TRBJ1-2	NA	TGTGCCAGTAGTATCATAGGGGGAAATGGCTACACCTTC	CASSIIGGNGYTF
TRBV19	NA	TRBJ2-1	few	TGTGCCAGTAGGACTAATCGGGACTACAATGAGCAGTTCTTC	CASRTNRDYNEQFF
TRBV6-4	NA	TRBJ1-5	NA	TGTGCCAGCAGTGACCCCGCAGGAGGGTGCAATCAGCCCCAGCATTTT	CASSDPAGGCNQPQHF
TRBV5-6	NA	TRBJ2-3	few	TGTGCCAGCAGCCAGGGGGCGGGAGGGCCGGTTACCCTGGATACGCAGTATTTT	CASSQGAGGPVTLDTQYF
TRBV9	TRBD2	TRBJ2-3	NA	TGTGCCAGCAGCGTAGCGGTTAGCGGGAGATCAGATACGCAGTATTTT	CASSVAVSGRSDTQYF
TRBV7-4	TRBD1	TRBJ2-7	NA	TGTGCCAGCAGCCCGGCCCGCCGGGACAGGTTTACCTACGAGCAGTACTTC	CASSPARRDRFTYEQYF
TRBV11-2	TRBD1	TRBJ2-1	NA	TGTGCCAGCAGCCTCCCGCAGGGGGTTTCCTACAATGAGCAGTTCTTC	CASSLPQGVSYNEQFF
TRBV2	TRBD1	TRBJ1-2	NA	TGTGCCAGCAGTGGGACAGGGTATGGCTACACCTTC	CASSGTGYGYTF
TRBV27	NA	TRBJ1-2	NA	TGTGCCAGCAGTTTATCTACAGGGTTCAACTATGGCTACACCTTC	CASSLSTGFNYGYTF
TRBV6-5	TRBD2	TRBJ2-7	few	TGTGCCAGCAGTTACGATGCGGGGGGGCCCTACGAGCAGTACTTC	CASSYDAGGPYEQYF
TRBV28	NA	TRBJ2-2	few	TGTGCCAGCAGTTTAGCACGGGTCACCGGGGAGCTGTTTTTT	CASSLARVTGELFF
TRBV27	NA	TRBJ2-1	NA	TGTGCCAGCAAACGGGGTTACAATGAGCAGTTCTTC	CASKRGYNEQFF
TRBV9	TRBD1	TRBJ2-3	NA	TGTGCCAGCAGCCTAAGACAGGGAGACCTAGATACGCAGTATTTT	CASSLRQGDLDTQYF
TRBV6-1	TRBD1	TRBJ2-1	few	TGTGCCAGCAGTGTCCGACAGGGGGCGGATGAGCAGTTCTTC	CASSVRQGADEQFF
TRBV9	NA	TRBJ2-3	NA	TGTGCCAGCAGCACAGGCCGAGTGGATACGCAGTATTTT	CASSTGRVDTQYF
TRBV7-9	NA	TRBJ1-1	NA	TGTTCCAGCAGCTTAGCCACTGTAGCGAACACTGAAGCTTTCTTT	CSSSLATVANTEAFF
TRBV10-3	NA	TRBJ2-2	NA	TGTGCCATAAAGGACTACCTCACCGGGGAGCTGTTTTTT	CAIKDYLTGELFF
TRBV21-1	NA	TRBJ2-1	few	TGTGCCAGCAGCAAATGGGGGCGGGCTGAGCAGTTCTTC	CASSKWGRAEQFF
TRBV7-7	TRBD1	TRBJ2-2	once	TGTGCTAGCAGCTTAGACGGACAGGGGAACGGGGAGCTGTTTTTT	CASSLDGQGNGELFF
TRBV12-5	NA	TRBJ2-7	NA	TGTGCTAGTGGGTTGGTCAACAGCTACGAGCAGTACTTC	CASGLVNSYEQYF
TRBV7-9	TRBD2	TRBJ2-3	NA	TGTGCCAGCACTTGGCGGGGGGACCGCACAGATACGCAGTATTTT	CASTWRGDRTDTQYF
TRBV6-5	NA	TRBJ2-7	once	TGTGCCAGCTCGCGGGGTCCCTACGAGCAGTACTTC	CASSRGPYEQYF
TRBV28	NA	TRBJ1-2	NA	TGTGCCAGCAGTTTAGACAATCGCAGGGGCCTTGGCTACACCTTC	CASSLDNRRGLGYTF
TRBV19	TRBD1	TRBJ1-5	few	TGTGCCAGTAGCCCCGGACAGGTCAATCAGCCCCAGCATTTT	CASSPGQVNQPQHF